Presented here are 17 T cell receptor beta chains from one specimen sequenced in a study of radiotherapy plus CTLA-4 blockade in lung cancer. Sequencing was performed with immunoSEQ multiplex PCR; in TCRdb, only in-frame clones are kept and a portion is missing. The sample shows roughly 98,000 clones, around 83% of them seen only once. The sequences come from peripheral blood, collected from a patient treated with radiotherapy plus ipilimumab. The receptors shown here come from a human donor with non-small cell lung cancer who had a partial response to radiotherapy plus ipilimumab.

The gene calls are TRBV7-3 and TRBJ1-3; 10 bases fit TRBD1. There are 14 residues in the CDR3. The ends lost 5 bases at V and 4 bases at J; junction bases unmatched: 2. In germline, CDR1 is SGHTA, CDR2 FQGTGA. The CDR3 loop reads CASSATGGGNTIYF. In DNA form, the CDR3 reads TGTGCCAGCAGCGCGACAGGGGGCGGAAACACCATATATTTT. The full variable domain, with the rest looked up from reference TRBV7-3 and TRBJ1-3, is GAGVSQTPSNKVTEKGKYVELRCDPISGHTALYWYRQSLGQGPEFLIYFQGTGAADDSGLPNDRFFAVRPEGSVSTLKIQRTERGDSAVYLCASSATGGGNTIYFGEGSWLTVV.

This clone was observed a few times. The chain is built from TRBV11-2 and TRBJ1-2; D unclear. V shed 0 bases and J shed 8 bases, with 13 bases lying between them. Germline-derived CDR1 and CDR2 are SGHAT and FQNNGV. The CDR3 is made up of 14 amino acids. CDR3 protein: CASSLDEGIGGYTF. CDR3 DNA: TGTGCCAGCAGCTTAGATGAGGGAATTGGGGGCTACACCTTC.

J is TRBJ2-3 and V is TRBV19; 10 nucleotides agree with TRBD2. Germline CDR1 reads LNHDA; CDR2 reads SQIVND (reference sequence). J lost 3 bases, V lost 5 bases, and 8 bases had no gene match. This CDR3 is 16 amino acids long. CDR3 DNA sequence: TGTGCCAGTAGTTCCCGGACTAGCGGAGGGACAGATACGCAGTATTTT. Translated, it gives CASSSRTSGGTDTQYF.

The V and J genes are TRBV6-4 and TRBJ1-4; D is uncertain. This CDR3 comprises 17 residues. V was shortened by 2 bases and J by 5 bases, with 18 bases between the two germline ends. Per the germline V gene, CDR1 is MRHNA and CDR2 is SNTAGT. CDR3 protein: CASSDLPRRTQNEKLFF. CDR3 DNA: TGTGCCAGCAGTGACCTCCCACGGAGAACCCAAAATGAAAAACTGTTTTTT.

The genes are TRBV28 and TRBJ2-1, with TRBD2 matching over 9 bases. V was clipped by 7 bases and J by 9 bases; unmatched bases: 16. The CDR3 extends over 16 amino acids. The germline V gene has CDR1 MDHEN and CDR2 SYDVKM. Here the CDR3 DNA reads TGTGCCAGCAACCCCCTCGGGGCGGGAGGGCAATCTGAGCAGTTCTTC. Translated, it gives CASNPLGAGGQSEQFF.

The chain carries TRBV6-5 and TRBJ2-7; a weak D match, TRBD2 (6 bases). Germline CDR1 is MNHEY and CDR2 is SVGAGI. The CDR3 is 14 residues long. The germline V and J ends were trimmed by 5 bases and 4 bases, with 15 bases remaining between them. CDR3 coding DNA: TGTGCCAGCAGTACGCCGGGACTGATTTACGAGCAGTACTTC. Translated: CASSTPGLIYEQYF.

The gene calls are TRBV6-5 and TRBJ1-2, with D possibly being TRBD1 (6 bases). Germline values: CDR1 MNHEY, CDR2 SVGAGI. Deletions cut 7 bases from V and 2 bases from J, with 11 bases between. The CDR3 is made up of 13 amino acids. CDR3 sequence reads: CASTKTGNYGYTF. The DNA for the CDR3 is TGTGCCAGCACTAAAACAGGGAACTATGGCTACACCTTC.

The chain couples TRBV6-1 to TRBJ2-7, with unresolved D. The CDR3 has 14 residues. CDR1 is MNHNS and CDR2 is SASEGT in the germline V gene. Trimming removed 0 bases from V and 1 base from J, with 7 bases in between. In nucleotides, the CDR3 is TGTGCCAGCAGTGAAGCGCTACAGTCCTACGAGCAGTACTTC. It yields the protein CASSEALQSYEQYF.

The chain joins TRBV6-1 to TRBJ2-2; D not certain. The CDR3 runs to 15 residues. V was trimmed by 8 bases and J by 2 bases, leaving 15 bases between them. In germline, CDR1 is MNHNS, CDR2 SASEGT. CDR3 protein: CASQTVMGNTGELFF. The CDR3 DNA follows: TGTGCCAGCCAGACTGTGATGGGTAACACCGGGGAGCTGTTTTTT.

The chain carries TRBV19 and TRBJ2-1, with D perhaps matching TRBD2 (6 bases). Germline CDR1 reads LNHDA; CDR2 reads SQIVND (reference sequence). The CDR3 spans 16 residues. V was cut by 7 bases and J by 0 bases, with 16 bases left in between. The CDR3 nucleotides read TGTGCCAGTATAAAAAGCCGGGACTCCTCCTACAATGAGCAGTTCTTC. Translating it yields CASIKSRDSSYNEQFF.

V is TRBV27 and J is TRBJ1-1; unclear D gene. The CDR3 loop spans 15 amino acids. The V and J ends lost 4 bases and 5 bases respectively, with 17 bases between them. Germline loops: CDR1 MNHEY, CDR2 SMNVEV (reference sequence). The CDR3 sequence is CASSSTQGRMTEAFF. For the CDR3, the DNA is TGTGCCAGCAGTTCTACTCAAGGGAGAATGACTGAAGCTTTCTTT.

This clone was found a few times. The rearrangement links TRBV19 to TRBJ2-7, with 11 positions matching TRBD2. The junction had 8 bases not matched to a gene; V was cut back by 6 bases and J by 1 base. The CDR3 is 16 residues long. From germline, CDR1 is LNHDA and CDR2 SQIVND (reference sequence). CDR3 amino acids: CASRLSGLADSYEQYF. For the CDR3, the DNA is TGTGCCAGTAGACTTTCGGGACTAGCGGATTCCTACGAGCAGTACTTC.

This sequence joins TRBV5-8 and TRBJ1-4; D gene ambiguous. Trimming took off 4 bases at V and 1 base at J, with 11 bases between the two ends. The CDR3 has 15 residues. CDR1 and CDR2 from the germline V gene are SGHTS and YDEGEE. The CDR3 here is CASSPFSGTNEKLFF. CDR3 DNA sequence: TGTGCCAGCAGCCCTTTTTCAGGAACTAATGAAAAACTGTTTTTT.

The chain is built from TRBV5-1 and TRBJ1-5; D may be TRBD1 (5 bases). Germline loops: CDR1 SGHRS, CDR2 YFSETQ. The CDR3 length is 15 residues. V was trimmed by 4 bases and J by 1 base, leaving 12 bases between them. The CDR3, as DNA: TGCGCCAGCAGCGCTGCGGGGGGGAGCAATCAGCCCCAGCATTTT. Amino acids: CASSAAGGSNQPQHF.

About this clone itself: An end of the junction differs from the germline gene, which may be a read error. This chain connects TRBV6-1 to TRBJ2-3, with 9 positions matching TRBD1. Germline-derived CDR1 and CDR2 are MNHNS and SASEGT. The CDR3 length is 16 residues. The CDR3 DNA follows: TGTGCCATCAGTGGCGCTACAGGGGGCCGGGAAGATACGCAGTATTTT. Encoded protein: CAISGATGGREDTQYF.

This clone showed up just a few times. V is TRBV11-2 and J is TRBJ2-3; 9 nucleotides align to TRBD2. This CDR3 region has 16 residues. The V gene's germline CDR1 is SGHAT and CDR2 FQNNGV. J gave up 0 bases and V 3 bases, and 4 bases lay outside the gene matches. CDR3: CASSFSGSISTDTQYF. The CDR3 nucleotides read TGTGCCAGCAGCTTTAGCGGGAGCATCAGCACAGATACGCAGTATTTT.

This clone was seen only a few times. The CDR3 loop reads CASSLSSYYEQYF. In nucleotides, the CDR3 is TGTGCCAGCAGCTTAAGTAGTTACTACGAGCAGTACTTC. V is TRBV7-3 and J is TRBJ2-7; unclear D gene. This CDR3 has 13 residues. Per the germline V gene, CDR1 is SGHTA and CDR2 is FQGTGA. V shed 1 base and J shed 3 bases, with 7 bases lying between them.